The text below deals with one T cell receptor (beta chain). The data stem from a study of blood T cell repertoires in COVID-19. CDR1 and CDR2 from the germline V gene are SGHNT and YYREEE (reference sequence). The CDR3 is made up of 16 amino acids. J lost 2 bases, V lost 3 bases, and 8 bases had no gene match. Assay used: immunoSEQ multiplex PCR; TCRdb lists only in-frame clones, some missing. The profile shows roughly 38,000 clones, approximately 80% of them singletons. The TCR originated in a man in his 60s in a cohort sampled during active COVID-19. The chain joins TRBV5-4 to TRBJ2-1; 7 nucleotides align to TRBD2. Sequenced material: peripheral blood. CDR3 residues: CASSSGLGVAYNEQFF. The CDR3 DNA reads as TGTGCCAGCAGCTCCGGACTAGGGGTAGCCTACAATGAGCAGTTCTTC.